This TCR beta chain was documented in a study of cytomegalovirus exposure and HLA in healthy donors. On this clone: Its specificity is unknown.

It was healthy bone marrow donors who served as donors. Study-wide points: Roughly uniform depth of sequencing across donors was assumed in presence/absence analyses.

The CDR3 totals 16 residues. The germline CDR1 and CDR2 sequences are SGHRS and YFSETQ. V dropped 4 bases and J dropped 4; count of bases not matched to a gene: 9. Use of 60 Vbeta and 13 Jbeta primers characterized the PCR. Data came from immunoSEQ multiplex PCR; TCRdb stores just in-frame clones and leaves some out. The top ten clones hold 3.5% to 4.5% of a sample with under 300,000 clones, around 86% of them seen once. The chain combines TRBV5-1 with TRBJ2-3; 10 bases map to TRBD1. The sequence was obtained from a man in his forties in good health and CMV-seropositive. The sample was PBMCs. CDR3 in amino acids: CASSPVAGTGADTQYF. For the CDR3, the DNA is TGCGCCAGCAGCCCCGTGGCGGGGACAGGGGCAGATACGCAGTATTTT.